One and the same sample provided the 18 T cell receptor beta chains below, sequenced in a study of regulatory T cells in long-lasting Graves disease. Documented time point: newly diagnosed GD, antithyroid drugs for less than 3 months. The TCR library was prepared using RNA isolated from PBMCs. Building the TCR beta libraries relied on iRepertoire HTBI primers, and CDR3 regions underwent Arm-PCR. TCRdb ran MiXCR on the multiplex PCR reads and lists one entry per CDR3 protein. The profile shows 400,000 to 500,000 distinct CDR3 sequences, approximately 16% of them singletons. The sample was also linked to a second study, of T cells in Graves' hyperthyroidism and ophthalmopathy.

The specimen comprised peripheral blood mononuclear cells (PBMCs), sampled at new diagnosis, from a patient treated with antithyroid drugs. These receptors were collected from a woman in her twenties or thirties with Graves disease.

CDR3 sequence (DNA): TGTGCCAGCAGCCAAGGGGGGGGCTGGGACGAGCAGTACTTC. Translating gives CASSQGGGWDEQYF. The V and J genes are TRBV3-1 and TRBJ2-7, with TRBD2 as a possible D gene (7 bases). Germline V CDR1 and CDR2: LGHDT, YNNKEL (reference sequence). Between the trimmed V and J ends, which lost 1 base and 5 bases, there was a span of 12 bases. The CDR3 sequence is 14 residues long.

This clonotype was counted only a few times. The chain couples TRBV20-1 to TRBJ2-1, with a tentative D call TRBD2 (5 bases). The CDR3 consists of 14 residues. Deletions cut 0 bases from V and 8 bases from J, with 14 bases between. Germline lookup yields CDR1 DFQATT and CDR2 SNEGSKA (reference sequence). CDR3 nucleotides: TGCAGTGCTAGAGATCTGGGTAGCGTCGATGAGCAGTTCTTC. This gives the protein CSARDLGSVDEQFF.

In this sample, this clonotype turned up many times. The V gene is TRBV6-1, the J gene TRBJ2-5; TRBD1 agrees at 7 bases. With V trimmed by 3 bases and J by 2 bases, 9 bases remained unmatched. CDR1 and CDR2 from the germline V gene are MNHNS and SASEGT. The CDR3 runs 16 residues. The chain's CDR3 is CASSDTPGTAQETQYF. CDR3 bases: TGTGCCAGCAGTGATACACCCGGGACAGCACAAGAGACCCAGTACTTC.

This clonotype was counted ten times or more. The chain links TRBV11-3 to TRBJ2-7; 10 bases agree with TRBD2. Germline trimming cut 4 bases from V and 3 bases from J; bases unmatched to any gene: 18. The CDR3 consists of 19 residues. The germline V gene encodes CDR1 SGHNT and CDR2 YENEEA. CDR3 in DNA: TGTGCCAGCAGCTCAACCTCCACCGCTAGCGGGAGTAGTAGCTACGAGCAGTACTTC. Protein: CASSSTSTASGSSSYEQYF.

This clonotype was observed many times. The J gene is TRBJ1-1, the V gene TRBV6-2 or TRBV6-3, with no clear D. The V end was cut by 7 bases, the J end by 3 bases, with 12 bases between. Germline-derived CDR1 and CDR2 are MNHEY and SVGEGT. This CDR3 is 13 amino acids long. The CDR3 DNA sequence: TGTGCCAGCACCTCCGTTGGGTACACTGAAGCTTTCTTT. This codes for CASTSVGYTEAFF.

The chain links TRBV10-3 to TRBJ1-2, with TRBD1 matching over 9 bases. The trim removed 5 bases at V and 8 bases at J, leaving 12 bases unmatched. The CDR3 totals 15 residues. Germline V gene lookup returns CDR1 ENHRY and CDR2 SYGVKD. The CDR3, as DNA: TGTGCCATCAGTTCTCCGGCGGACAGGGGTGAGGGCTACACCTTC. It encodes CAISSPADRGEGYTF.

Notes on this clonotype: Since a much larger clone is just one base distant, this may be a read error. The chain joins TRBV6-2 or TRBV6-3 to TRBJ2-3; 11 nucleotides line up with TRBD2. This CDR3 is built from 14 residues. The V segment lost 10 bases and the J segment 5 bases; nucleotides outside the gene matches: 8. CDR1 MNHEY and CDR2 SVGEGT come from the germline V gene. The CDR3 region has the DNA TGTGCCACGAGGCTAGCGGGAGGACAAGATACGCAGTATTTT. This translates into CATRLAGGQDTQYF.

This clonotype was counted between two and nine times. The chain joins TRBV14 to TRBJ1-1; 7 bases agree with TRBD1. The CDR3 contains 15 residues. In germline, CDR1 is SGHDN, CDR2 FVKESK. V shed 4 bases, J shed 1 base, and the junction held 6 bases outside the gene matches. CDR3 coding DNA: TGTGCCAGCAGCCCTCCGACAGGGTGGAACACTGAAGCTTTCTTT. The encoded protein is CASSPPTGWNTEAFF.

This clonotype has only a few counts. The chain uses TRBV5-1 and TRBJ1-4; D unclear. The germline CDR1 and CDR2 sequences are SGHRS and YFSETQ. CDR3 length: 14 residues. Deletions cut 2 bases from V and 5 bases from J, with 10 bases between. The CDR3 nucleotides are TGCGCCAGCAGCTTCCAAAGTGTGAATGAAAAACTGTTTTTT. It specifies CASSFQSVNEKLFF.

This sequence joins TRBV7-9 and TRBJ2-3; 13 bases fit TRBD2. Germline V gene lookup returns CDR1 SEHNR and CDR2 FQNEAQ (reference sequence). V gave up 4 bases and J gave up 2 bases; unmatched junction bases: 12. The CDR3 extends over 19 amino acids. The CDR3 is CASSSPGTSGKKSTDTQYF. CDR3 nucleotides: TGTGCCAGCAGCTCCCCCGGGACTAGCGGGAAAAAATCCACAGATACGCAGTATTTT. The complete variable domain, with remaining parts taken from reference TRBV7-9 and TRBJ2-3, reads DTGVSQNPRHKITKRGQNVTFRCDPISEHNRLYWYRQTLGQGPEFLTYFQNEAQLEKSRLLSDRFSAERPKGSFSTLEIQRTEQGDSAMYLCASSSPGTSGKKSTDTQYFGPGTRLTVL.

This clonotype was seen a few times. The V call is TRBV9, the J call TRBJ2-3, with 11 positions matching TRBD2. This CDR3 has 17 amino acids. The V gene end was trimmed by 0 bases and the J gene end by 4 bases; junction bases not matched to a gene: 7. CDR1 SGDLS and CDR2 YYNGEE come from the germline V gene. CDR3 DNA: TGTGCCAGCAGCGTAGCTACTAGCGGGAGAGGAGCAGATACGCAGTATTTT. Translation: CASSVATSGRGADTQYF.

This clonotype came up many times. The J gene is TRBJ2-3, the V gene TRBV11-2, with D possibly called TRBD1 or TRBD2 (5 bases each). The CDR3 sequence is 15 residues long. Germline V lookup: CDR1 SGHAT, CDR2 FQNNGV. Trimming removed 5 bases at V and 3 bases at J, with 15 bases between. The CDR3 protein is CASSRTRDGTDTQYF. The CDR3 nucleotides read TGTGCCAGCAGCCGAACACGGGACGGAACAGATACGCAGTATTTT.

This clonotype was seen at least ten times. The rearrangement uses TRBV4-1 and TRBJ2-1, with TRBD1 matching 9 bases. Germline-derived CDR1 and CDR2 are MGHRA and YSYEKL. The CDR3 sequence is 17 residues long. The V gene end was trimmed by 3 bases and the J gene end by 5 bases; junction bases not matched to a gene: 11. CDR3 DNA sequence: TGCGCCAGCAGCCACCTAGGCGGGACAGGGCCCGACAATGAGCAGTTCTTC. As protein: CASSHLGGTGPDNEQFF.

V gene TRBV6-1 combines with J gene TRBJ2-3, with a weak D call TRBD2 (6 bases). The J call may be mistaken, given a closer DNA end match to TRBJ2-1. This CDR3 contains 18 residues. Germline lookup yields CDR1 MNHNS and CDR2 SASEGT. The CDR3 nucleotides read TGTGCCAGCACCACGGGGGACCAGCGGGCCCAGCCTTCCAATGAGCAGTTCTTC. This codes for CASTTGDQRAQPSNEQFF.

This clonotype was recorded a few times. The chain is built from TRBV19 and TRBJ2-2, with TRBD1 as a possible D gene (8 bases). The germline gives CDR1 LNHDA, CDR2 SQIVND (reference sequence). Between the trimmed V and J ends, which lost 7 bases and 1 base, there was a span of 19 bases. This CDR3 has 17 residues. CDR3 in DNA: TGTGCCAGTACCCAGGGGGCCGGACTAGGGAACACCGGGGAGCTGTTTTTT. Encoded protein: CASTQGAGLGNTGELFF.

This clonotype was seen many times. The V and J genes are TRBV30 and TRBJ1-6; TRBD1 might be the D (6 bases). CDR1 and CDR2 from the germline V gene are GTSNPN and SVGIG (reference sequence). This CDR3 spans 15 amino acids. V gave up 3 bases and J gave up 11 bases, with 20 bases separating them. This chain's CDR3 is CAWRQRVGGVTPLHF. In DNA form, the CDR3 reads TGTGCCTGGAGACAACGAGTGGGGGGCGTTACACCCCTCCACTTT.

Ten or more counts support this clonotype. The chain is built from TRBV11-2 and TRBJ2-3; TRBD2 agrees at 8 bases. The CDR3 totals 16 residues. CDR1 is SGHAT and CDR2 is FQNNGV in the germline V gene. The junction had 3 bases not matched to a gene; V was cut back by 1 base and J by 0 bases. The CDR3 bases are TGTGCCAGCAGCTTAGTAAGCGGGAGTAGCACAGATACGCAGTATTTT. Translated: CASSLVSGSSTDTQYF.

The V and J genes are TRBV25-1 and TRBJ2-2; tentatively, D is TRBD2 (6 bases). The germline V and J ends were trimmed by 1 base and 5 bases, with 14 bases remaining between them. Per the germline V gene, CDR1 is MGHDK and CDR2 is SYGVNS. This CDR3 has 16 amino acids. CDR3 protein: CASSELGGVATGELFF. Written as DNA, the CDR3 is TGTGCCAGCAGTGAATTGGGCGGGGTCGCGACCGGGGAGCTGTTTTTT.